The 3 T cell receptor beta chains reported below all come from one sample, sequenced in a study of blood T cell repertoires in COVID-19. Method: immunoSEQ multiplex PCR; TCRdb's copy keeps in-frame clones and lacks some. The sample yields a few hundred thousand clones, approximately 91% seen once. The sample consisted of PBMCs or T cells enriched from blood (not recorded which). Receptors were obtained from a woman aged 40 to 49 who had been exposed to COVID-19.

CDR3 loop: CATRGAQETQYF. CDR3 sequence (DNA): TGTGCCACCAGAGGGGCTCAAGAGACCCAGTACTTC. This sequence joins TRBV24-1 and TRBJ2-5, with a tentative D call TRBD1 (5 bases). The V end lost 7 bases, the J end lost 2 bases, and 7 bases lay between the germline ends. The CDR3 extends over 12 amino acids. From germline, CDR1 is KGHDR and CDR2 SFDVKD.

The chain joins TRBV19 to TRBJ1-6, with TRBD1 as a possible D gene (6 bases). CDR3 length: 19 residues. Deletions cut 4 bases from V and 8 bases from J, with 27 bases between. Germline CDR1 and CDR2: LNHDA and SQIVND (reference sequence). The CDR3 region has the DNA TGTGCCAGTAGTAACCAGGTGGCAGGGGAACTTTCATGGGATTCACCCCTCCACTTT. Translating it yields CASSNQVAGELSWDSPLHF.

V is TRBV7-2 and J is TRBJ1-1, with a weak D call TRBD1 (6 bases). The germline CDR1 and CDR2 sequences are SGHTA and FQGNSA. The CDR3 has 15 residues. V was shortened by 2 bases and J by 0 bases, with 10 bases between the two germline ends. The CDR3 reads CASSLMAGVNTEAFF. The CDR3 DNA follows: TGTGCCAGCAGCTTAATGGCAGGGGTGAACACTGAAGCTTTCTTT.